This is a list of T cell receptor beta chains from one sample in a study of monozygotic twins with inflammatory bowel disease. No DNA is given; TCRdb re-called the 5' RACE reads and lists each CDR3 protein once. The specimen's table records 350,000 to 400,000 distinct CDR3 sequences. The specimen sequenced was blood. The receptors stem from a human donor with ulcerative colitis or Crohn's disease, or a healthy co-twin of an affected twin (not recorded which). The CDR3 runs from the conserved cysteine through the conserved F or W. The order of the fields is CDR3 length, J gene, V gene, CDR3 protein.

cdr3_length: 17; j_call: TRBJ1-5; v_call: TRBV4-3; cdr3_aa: CASSQDHLGYSNQPQHF
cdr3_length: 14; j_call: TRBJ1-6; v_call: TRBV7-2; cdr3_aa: CASRAGGQNSPLHF
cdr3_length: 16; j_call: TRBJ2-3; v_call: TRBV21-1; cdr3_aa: CASSKDDPDRGRTQYF
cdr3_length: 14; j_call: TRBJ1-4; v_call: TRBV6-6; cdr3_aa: CASSPPPAYEKLFF
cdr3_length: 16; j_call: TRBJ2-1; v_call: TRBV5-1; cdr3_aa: CASSITGGFAYNEQFF
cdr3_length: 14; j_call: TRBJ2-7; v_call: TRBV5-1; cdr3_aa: CASSLRTPEGGQYF
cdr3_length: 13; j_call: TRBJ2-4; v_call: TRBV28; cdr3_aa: CASRWMPGDIQYF
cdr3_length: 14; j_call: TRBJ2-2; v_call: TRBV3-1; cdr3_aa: CASSQGPYTGELFF
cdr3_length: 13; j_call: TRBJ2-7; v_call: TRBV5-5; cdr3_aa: CASSPRGIYEQYF
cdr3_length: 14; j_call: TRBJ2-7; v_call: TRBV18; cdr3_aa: CASSPDLLDSTQYF
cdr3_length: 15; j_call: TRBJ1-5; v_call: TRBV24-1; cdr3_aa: CATSDPDRGNQPQHF
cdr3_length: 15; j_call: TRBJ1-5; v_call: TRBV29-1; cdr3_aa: CSVDSSSINNQPQHF
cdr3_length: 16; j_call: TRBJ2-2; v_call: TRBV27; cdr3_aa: CASSFVDIPNTGELFF
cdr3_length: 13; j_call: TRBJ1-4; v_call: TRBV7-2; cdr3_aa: CASSKQINEKLFF
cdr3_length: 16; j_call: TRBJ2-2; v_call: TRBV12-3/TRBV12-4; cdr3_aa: CASTPLGQANTGELFF
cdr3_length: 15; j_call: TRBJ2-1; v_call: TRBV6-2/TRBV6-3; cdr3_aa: CASSPTTSSYNEQFF
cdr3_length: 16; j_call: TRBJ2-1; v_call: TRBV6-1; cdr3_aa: CASTGLAGAYYNEQFF
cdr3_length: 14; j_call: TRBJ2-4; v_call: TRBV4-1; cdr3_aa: CASSQNRVRGIQYF
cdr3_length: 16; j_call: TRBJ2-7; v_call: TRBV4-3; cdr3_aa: CASSLKIPSQANEQYF
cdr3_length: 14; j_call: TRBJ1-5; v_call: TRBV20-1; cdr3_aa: CSAVRGPGNQPQHF
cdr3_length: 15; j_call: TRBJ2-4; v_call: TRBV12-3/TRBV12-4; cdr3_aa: CASSFVSQGENIQYF
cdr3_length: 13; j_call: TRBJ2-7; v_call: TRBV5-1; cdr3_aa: CASSLVVDYEQYF
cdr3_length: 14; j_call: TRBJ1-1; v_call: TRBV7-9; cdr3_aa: CASSSLRDILGAFF
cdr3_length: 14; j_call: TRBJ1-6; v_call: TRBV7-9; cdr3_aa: CASRAGQTNSPLHF
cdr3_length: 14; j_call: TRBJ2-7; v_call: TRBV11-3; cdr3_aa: CASSLGLASNEQYF
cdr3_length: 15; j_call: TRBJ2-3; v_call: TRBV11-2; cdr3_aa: CASSLRGAETDTQYF
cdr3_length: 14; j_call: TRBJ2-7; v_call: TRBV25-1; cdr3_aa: CASSPYRGNYEQYF
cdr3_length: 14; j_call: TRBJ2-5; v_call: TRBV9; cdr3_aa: CASSVGVPQETQYF
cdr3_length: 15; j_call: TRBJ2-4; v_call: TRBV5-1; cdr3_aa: CASSLAPSGGNIQYF
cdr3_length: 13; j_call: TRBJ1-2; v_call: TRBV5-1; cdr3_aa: CASSLEQGISYTF
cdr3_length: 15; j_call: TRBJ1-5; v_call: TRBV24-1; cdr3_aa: CATSEGTAGNQPQHF
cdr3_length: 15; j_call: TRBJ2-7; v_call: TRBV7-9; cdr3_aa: CASSFGDKRNYEQYF
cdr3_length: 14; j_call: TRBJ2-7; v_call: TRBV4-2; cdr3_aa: CASSQEEQGGEQYF
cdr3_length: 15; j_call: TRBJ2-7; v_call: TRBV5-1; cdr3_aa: CASSLGSSDDYEQYF
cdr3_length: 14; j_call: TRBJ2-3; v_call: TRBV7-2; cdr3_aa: CASSLAGEKETQYF
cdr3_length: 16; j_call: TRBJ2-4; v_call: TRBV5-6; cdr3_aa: CASATWTGVAKNIQYF
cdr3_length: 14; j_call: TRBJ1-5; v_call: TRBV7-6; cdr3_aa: CASSFGAPNQPQHF
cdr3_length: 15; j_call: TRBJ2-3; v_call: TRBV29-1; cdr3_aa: CSVLTSGGATDTQYF
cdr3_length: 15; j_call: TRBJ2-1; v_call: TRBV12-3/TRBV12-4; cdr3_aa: CASSRQGANYNEQFF
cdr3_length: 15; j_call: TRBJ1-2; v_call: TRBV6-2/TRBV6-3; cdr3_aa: CASRTKTGILYGYTF
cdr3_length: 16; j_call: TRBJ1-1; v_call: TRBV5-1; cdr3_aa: CASSPGRGVRGTEAFF
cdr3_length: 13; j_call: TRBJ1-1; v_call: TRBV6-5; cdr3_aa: CASSQSRYTEAFF
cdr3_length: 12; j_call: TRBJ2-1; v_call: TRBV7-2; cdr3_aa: CASSSPYNEQFF
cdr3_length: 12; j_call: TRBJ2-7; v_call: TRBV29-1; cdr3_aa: CSVGTSGAEQYF
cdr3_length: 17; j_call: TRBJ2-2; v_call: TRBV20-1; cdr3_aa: CSARGITGTSDGGELFF
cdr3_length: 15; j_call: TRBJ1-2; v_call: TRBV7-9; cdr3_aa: CASSAATGTGEGYTF
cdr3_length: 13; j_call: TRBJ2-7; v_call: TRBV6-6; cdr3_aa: CASAEGATYEQYF